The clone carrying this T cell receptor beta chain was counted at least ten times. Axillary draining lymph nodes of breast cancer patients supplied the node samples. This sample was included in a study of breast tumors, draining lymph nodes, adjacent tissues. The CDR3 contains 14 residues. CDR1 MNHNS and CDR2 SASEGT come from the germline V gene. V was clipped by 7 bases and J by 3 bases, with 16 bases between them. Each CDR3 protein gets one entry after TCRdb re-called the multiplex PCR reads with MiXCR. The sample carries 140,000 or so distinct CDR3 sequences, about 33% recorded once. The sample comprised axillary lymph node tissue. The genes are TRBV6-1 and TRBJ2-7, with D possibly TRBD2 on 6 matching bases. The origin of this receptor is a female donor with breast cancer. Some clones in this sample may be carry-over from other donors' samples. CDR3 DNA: TGTGCCAGCACTCCTGGAGCGGGTGGCTACGAGCAGTACTTC. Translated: CASTPGAGGYEQYF.